Following are 30 T cell receptor beta chains from one sample sequenced in a study of cytomegalovirus exposure and HLA in healthy donors. The PCR made use of 60 Vbeta and 13 Jbeta primers. Measured with immunoSEQ multiplex PCR; TCRdb has only the in-frame clones, and not every one. The sample holds about 200,000 clones; 75% to 85% are singletons and the top ten take 6.5%. The sample taken for sequencing was PBMCs. All receptors derive from a woman between 50 and 59 years old in good health and CMV-seropositive.

V usage is TRBV5-5 and J usage is TRBJ1-2; 9 nucleotides match TRBD1. Trimming removed 1 base from V and 4 bases from J; junction bases left unmatched: 5. Germline CDR1 and CDR2: SGHKS and YYEKEE (reference sequence). The CDR3 runs 15 residues. Here the CDR3 reads CASSLSLDRGYGYTF. The CDR3 DNA is TGTGCCAGCAGCTTGTCGCTGGACAGGGGCTATGGCTACACCTTC.

This chain uses TRBV27 with TRBJ2-7; a possible D gene is TRBD2 (5 bases). V was trimmed by 7 bases and J by 1 base, leaving 8 bases between them. The CDR3 extends over 12 amino acids. Germline V gene data show CDR1 as MNHEY and CDR2 as SMNVEV (reference sequence). DNA for the CDR3: TGTGCCAGCATTAGGGAGTCCTACGAGCAGTACTTC. Protein sequence: CASIRESYEQYF.

V usage is TRBV28 and J usage is TRBJ1-2, with D hard to call. The CDR3 is 12 amino acids. V lost 7 bases to trimming and J lost 4 bases, with 10 bases between them. Germline V gene lookup returns CDR1 MDHEN and CDR2 SYDVKM. Here the CDR3 reads CASTLRSYGYTF. As DNA, the CDR3 is TGTGCCAGCACGTTAAGGAGCTATGGCTACACCTTC.

The chain carries TRBV6-6 and TRBJ2-7; 7 bases line up with TRBD1. Losses at the gene ends were 6 bases for V and 3 bases for J; bases not matched to a gene: 8. CDR1 MNHNY and CDR2 SVGAGI come from the germline V gene (reference sequence). The CDR3 has 14 residues. The DNA for the CDR3 is TGTGCCAGCAGGTTGACAGGGCGCCTCTACGAGCAGTACTTC. Translation gives CASRLTGRLYEQYF.

This clone was counted only a few times. The chain joins TRBV9 to TRBJ2-3; maybe TRBD2 (6 bases). Germline V gene data show CDR1 as SGDLS and CDR2 as YYNGEE. Trimming stripped 3 bases from V and 4 bases from J, with 12 bases between. CDR3 length: 14 amino acids. CDR3 region: CASSGSGTSDTQYF. CDR3 in DNA: TGTGCCAGCAGCGGGTCAGGGACTTCAGATACGCAGTATTTT.

The gene calls are TRBV28 and TRBJ1-1; D gene ambiguous. Per the germline V gene, CDR1 is MDHEN and CDR2 is SYDVKM. The CDR3 is made up of 14 amino acids. V lost 2 bases and J lost 3, with 10 bases in between. The CDR3 DNA follows: TGTGCCAGCAGTTTAAGCCAGGCGCACACTGAAGCTTTCTTT. Its translation is CASSLSQAHTEAFF.

The J gene is TRBJ1-6, the V gene TRBV10-3; TRBD1 might be the D (5 bases). Germline CDR1 and CDR2: ENHRY and SYGVKD. Trimming left V 6 bases short and J 14 bases short, with 14 bases between. This CDR3 has 12 amino acids. The CDR3 DNA reads TGTGCCATCAGATCGACAGTTTGGGCCCTCCACTTT. It encodes CAIRSTVWALHF.

The chain links TRBV11-2 to TRBJ2-5, with TRBD2 as a possible D gene (6 bases). V was cut by 2 bases and J by 4 bases, with 8 bases left in between. The length of the CDR3 is 13 residues. The V gene's germline CDR1 is SGHAT and CDR2 FQNNGV. The CDR3 protein is CASSLLGGETQYF. CDR3 in DNA: TGTGCCAGCAGCTTACTGGGGGGAGAGACCCAGTACTTC. The full variable domain, its missing parts supplied by reference TRBV11-2 and TRBJ2-5, is EAGVAQSPRYKIIEKRQSVAFWCNPISGHATLYWYQQILGQGPKLLIQFQNNGVVDDSQLPKDRFSAERLKGVDSTLKIQPAKLEDSAVYLCASSLLGGETQYFGPGTRLLVL.

The V call is TRBV11-2, the J call TRBJ1-1; D is perhaps TRBD1 (6 bases). Germline loops: CDR1 SGHAT, CDR2 FQNNGV. The V and J ends lost 1 base and 1 base respectively, with 13 bases between them. The length of the CDR3 is 16 residues. In nucleotides, the CDR3 is TGTGCCAGCAGCTTAGGGTTTGTCAGGGGGAACACTGAAGCTTTCTTT. It codes for CASSLGFVRGNTEAFF.

The V and J genes are TRBV6-1 and TRBJ1-1; the D is unclear. V was pared by 7 bases and J by 4 bases, with 7 bases between. Germline V gene sequence: CDR1 MNHNS, CDR2 SASEGT. This CDR3 comprises 11 residues. The CDR3 here is CASMRITEAFF. CDR3 bases: TGTGCCAGCATGCGAATCACTGAAGCTTTCTTT.

The CDR3 DNA sequence: TGTGCCAGCAGCTTGGGATCTAGCGGGGGAAACAATGAGCAGTTCTTC. Its protein is CASSLGSSGGNNEQFF. The rearrangement joins TRBV5-4 to TRBJ2-1; 10 nucleotides agree with TRBD2. Per germline, CDR1 SGHNT and CDR2 YYREEE (reference sequence). CDR3 length: 16 residues. V trimming: 0 bases; J trimming: 5 bases; junction bases outside the gene matches: 5.

V usage is TRBV5-7 and J usage is TRBJ2-3; 9 nucleotides agree with TRBD1. TRBV5-7 is known as an ORF, though its function is uncertain. V lost 2 bases to trimming and J lost 3 bases; unmatched junction nucleotides: 10. CDR3 size: 17 residues. CDR3 protein: CASSFVPGQGRTDTQYF. CDR3 DNA: TGTGCCAGCAGCTTTGTCCCGGGACAGGGTAGAACAGATACGCAGTATTTT.

This chain links TRBV5-4 with TRBJ2-7; 9 bases match TRBD1. Trimming took 3 bases from V and 5 from J; bases not matched to a gene: 9. From germline, CDR1 is SGHNT and CDR2 YYREEE (reference sequence). CDR3 length: 15 residues. The CDR3 DNA follows: TGTGCCAGCAGCTCCAAACAGGGGGCGCATCACGAGCAGTACTTC. Encoded protein: CASSSKQGAHHEQYF.

V is TRBV18 and J is TRBJ1-1, with 8 positions matching TRBD1. The CDR3 is 15 amino acids. Germline V lookup: CDR1 KGHSH, CDR2 LQKENI. J lost 2 bases, V lost 4 bases, and 6 bases had no gene match. The CDR3 loop reads CASSLPRGLNTEAFF. The CDR3 DNA reads as TGTGCCAGCTCACTACCCAGGGGGCTCAACACTGAAGCTTTCTTT.

The gene calls are TRBV5-5 and TRBJ2-7, with D tentatively TRBD1 (6 bases). The V gene's germline CDR1 is SGHKS and CDR2 YYEKEE (reference sequence). The CDR3 runs 13 residues. The ends were cut back, 2 bases at V and 3 bases at J, with 9 bases in the middle. The CDR3 loop reads CASSFQGLYEQYF. Here the CDR3 DNA reads TGTGCCAGCAGCTTCCAGGGGCTCTACGAGCAGTACTTC.

The chain links TRBV7-2 to TRBJ2-7; 7 positions match TRBD1. This CDR3 comprises 15 residues. The V segment lost 4 bases and the J segment 3 bases; nucleotides outside the gene matches: 9. Germline CDR1 SGHTA, CDR2 FQGNSA. CDR3 residues: CASSSATGTVYEQYF. The CDR3 DNA reads as TGTGCCAGCAGCTCAGCCACCGGGACAGTCTACGAGCAGTACTTC.

The V call is TRBV5-4, the J call TRBJ2-7; 11 bases are shared with TRBD2. This CDR3 is 15 amino acids long. In germline, CDR1 is SGHNT, CDR2 YYREEE (reference sequence). With 3 bases clipped from V and 2 bases from J, the junction kept 4 bases outside the gene matches. The CDR3 is CASSSGTSGTYEQYF. The DNA of the CDR3 is TGTGCCAGCAGCTCCGGGACTAGCGGAACCTACGAGCAGTACTTC.

This clone has just a few counts. The J gene is TRBJ1-2, the V gene TRBV5-1; the match to TRBD1 covers 8 bases. Per the germline V gene, CDR1 is SGHRS and CDR2 is YFSETQ. J lost 4 bases, V lost 0 bases, and 8 bases had no gene match. The CDR3 has 16 residues. CDR3 sequence (DNA): TGCGCCAGCAGCTTGGGGGGGACCGGACAGGGCTATGGCTACACCTTC. This translates into CASSLGGTGQGYGYTF.

The gene calls are TRBV10-2 and TRBJ1-1; TRBD1 agrees at 8 bases. V lost 5 bases and J lost 6; bases outside the gene matches: 8. The CDR3 has 14 amino acids. Per germline, CDR1 WSHSY and CDR2 SAAADI. The CDR3 bases are TGCGCCAGCAGTTTTGCGGACAGGGCGGCTGAAGCTTTCTTT. Encoded protein: CASSFADRAAEAFF.

This chain links TRBV25-1 with TRBJ2-5; weak D call: TRBD2 (5 bases). V dropped 3 bases and J dropped 2 bases, with 10 bases sitting between them. There are 14 residues in the CDR3. Germline assignment: CDR1 MGHDK and CDR2 SYGVNS. The CDR3: CASSDSSRQETQYF. The CDR3 DNA follows: TGTGCCAGCAGTGACTCTAGCAGACAAGAGACCCAGTACTTC.

This chain connects TRBV6-1 to TRBJ2-1, with D possibly being TRBD1 (6 bases). CDR1 is MNHNS, CDR2 SASEGT, per germline. The CDR3 spans 17 residues. V was pared by 2 bases and J by 5 bases, with 19 bases between. CDR3 region: CASSERRIGQSDNEQFF. CDR3 in DNA: TGTGCCAGCAGTGAACGGCGAATCGGACAGTCGGACAATGAGCAGTTCTTC.

The CDR3 spells CASSPGGRDETQYF. DNA for the CDR3: TGTGCCAGCAGCCCGGGAGGCAGGGATGAGACCCAGTACTTC. The chain is built from TRBV5-4 and TRBJ2-5, with 7 bases that match TRBD2. The CDR3 contains 14 residues. J gave up 5 bases and V 4 bases, and 8 bases lay outside the gene matches. Germline V gene lookup returns CDR1 SGHNT and CDR2 YYREEE (reference sequence).

The chain employs TRBV19 and TRBJ2-2, with 9 bases aligning to TRBD1. The CDR3 sequence is 16 residues long. The junction had 10 bases not matched to a gene; V was cut back by 6 bases and J by 5 bases. Germline CDR1 reads LNHDA; CDR2 reads SQIVND (reference sequence). Written as DNA, the CDR3 is TGTGCCAGTAGCCCCCGGGGACAGGGAAGAACCGGGGAGCTGTTTTTT. Its translation is CASSPRGQGRTGELFF.

V gene TRBV7-9 combines with J gene TRBJ2-5, with TRBD1 matching over 8 bases. The J call may be mistaken, given a closer DNA end match to TRBJ2-7. Germline V gene sequence: CDR1 SEHNR, CDR2 FQNEAQ (reference sequence). The CDR3 length is 13 residues. The CDR3 DNA is TGTGCCAGCAGCCCAGGACAGGGCTACGAGCAGTACTTC. As protein: CASSPGQGYEQYF.

The V and J genes are TRBV10-3 and TRBJ1-1; no clear D gene. The CDR3 runs 14 residues. CDR1 and CDR2 (germline): ENHRY, SYGVKD. Trimming took 4 bases from V and 0 from J, leaving 9 bases between them. This CDR3 is CAISAQAMNTEAFF. CDR3 in DNA: TGTGCCATCAGTGCCCAGGCTATGAACACTGAAGCTTTCTTT.

The chain combines TRBV5-5 with TRBJ1-5; 7 bases are shared with TRBD1. The length of the CDR3 is 17 residues. Trimming at V came to 4 bases and at J to 2 bases, leaving 12 bases not matched to a gene. The germline CDR1 and CDR2 sequences are SGHKS and YYEKEE (reference sequence). This chain's CDR3 is CASSLNEGAGGNQPQHF. The CDR3 DNA follows: TGTGCCAGCAGCCTCAATGAGGGGGCAGGGGGCAATCAGCCCCAGCATTTT.

The V gene is TRBV5-1, the J gene TRBJ2-5; the D is unclear. The V end was cut by 4 bases, the J end by 5 bases, with 9 bases between. The CDR3 totals 12 residues. In germline, CDR1 is SGHRS, CDR2 YFSETQ. CDR3 protein: CASSQPQETQYF. CDR3 bases: TGCGCCAGCAGCCAACCCCAGGAGACCCAGTACTTC.

The chain joins TRBV5-1 to TRBJ1-6, with D uncertain. CDR1 is SGHRS, CDR2 YFSETQ, per germline. The CDR3 totals 14 residues. V lost 0 bases and J lost 7, with 8 bases in between. This CDR3 is CASSLARSNSPLHF. CDR3 in DNA: TGCGCCAGCAGCTTGGCCAGGTCCAATTCACCCCTCCACTTT.

The V call is TRBV7-2, the J call TRBJ1-5; weak D call: TRBD1 (5 bases). V lost 4 bases and J 15 bases, leaving 19 bases between the germline ends. CDR1 is SGHTA, CDR2 FQGNSA, per germline. The length of the CDR3 is 13 residues. As DNA, the CDR3 is TGTGCCAGCAGCTCACAGGACGGCCCAGGTTTGCATTTT. Translating it yields CASSSQDGPGLHF.

This chain uses TRBV2 with TRBJ2-7; 14 bases map to TRBD2. Germline V gene data show CDR1 as SNHLY and CDR2 as FYNNEI. V lost 6 bases to trimming and J lost 2 bases; unmatched junction nucleotides: 3. CDR3 length: 15 amino acids. The CDR3, as DNA: TGTGCCAGCAGAGCGGGACTAGCGGGAGCCTACGAGCAGTACTTC. Protein product: CASRAGLAGAYEQYF.